What follows describes a single T cell receptor beta chain. An input of about 0.5 to 1 ug of RNA was subjected to reverse transcription using random hexamers. The method of amplification for TCR beta CDR3 was immunoSEQ multiplex PCR, covering 54 Vbeta and 13 Jbeta. TCRdb re-derived calls from the immunoSEQ multiplex PCR reads in MiXCR, one entry per CDR3 protein. The table lists over 120,000 distinct CDR3 sequences, 95% of them singletons. The data belong to a study of CD8 T cells in Susac syndrome. Whole-study context: Patients with Susac syndrome, at blood draw, were therapy-naive, on corticosteroids, or on intravenous immunoglobulin alone.

CD8+ and CD4+ blood T cells underwent TCR beta sequencing. Negative isolation yielded CD4+ and CD8+ T cells, and FACS enriched TEMRA cells. Germline V gives CDR1 SEHNR, CDR2 FQNEAQ (reference sequence). V was cut by 5 bases and J by 4 bases, with 20 bases left in between. The CDR3 extends over 16 amino acids. Sequenced: CD4+ T cells from PBMCs. This chain uses TRBV7-9 with TRBJ1-1, with TRBD1 as a possible D gene (5 bases). The receptor's source is a human donor with Susac syndrome. For the CDR3, the DNA is TGTGCCAGCAGCCCAGGGACCGCGGTTCGTAGCACTGAAGCTTTCTTT. Its protein product is CASSPGTAVRSTEAFF.